The source of this T cell receptor (beta chain) is a study of T cells in Graves' hyperthyroidism and ophthalmopathy. Diagnostic assessment was based on clinical symptoms, serum thyroxine and TRAb, thyroid ultrasound and orbital computed tomography. This clonotype appeared a few times. Amplified TCR beta CDR3 regions came from RNA transcripts. The HTBI primer set was used in a first-round RT-PCR of the TCR CDR3. TCRdb analysed the multiplex PCR reads with MiXCR anew, one entry per CDR3 protein. The table includes 450,000 to 550,000 distinct CDR3 sequences, roughly a quarter detected once. J was trimmed by 10 bases and V by 7 bases; bases with no gene match: 13. Germline CDR1 reads SNHLY; CDR2 reads FYNNEI. CDR3 size: 15 residues.

The chain couples TRBV2 to TRBJ1-6; 7 nucleotides line up with TRBD1. The sequenced sample was blood. This receptor was identified in a woman between 25 and 40 years old with Graves' ophthalmopathy. CDR3 in amino acids: CASTLQGNLGSPLHF. In DNA form, the CDR3 reads TGTGCCAGCACTCTACAGGGGAATTTAGGGTCACCCCTCCACTTT.